These 20 T cell receptor beta chains came from one sample sequenced in a study of CD8 T cells in Susac syndrome. When the RNA was reverse transcribed, random hexamers were used with an input of about 0.5 to 1 ug. A single record per CDR3 protein comes from TCRdb applying MiXCR to the immunoSEQ multiplex PCR reads. The sample consists of some 200,000 distinct CDR3 sequences, roughly 95% of them appearing once. Sequenced sample: CD4+ T cells from PBMCs. The receptors were gathered from a human donor with Susac syndrome.

The genes are TRBV7-9 and TRBJ2-1, with TRBD2 matching 13 bases. Germline values: CDR1 SEHNR, CDR2 FQNEAQ (reference sequence). This CDR3 contains 17 residues. V was clipped by 4 bases and J by 4 bases; unmatched bases: 7. The CDR3 DNA reads as TGTGCCAGCAGCTCAGGGGGACTAGCGGGGCTTTACAATGAGCAGTTCTTC. Encoded protein: CASSSGGLAGLYNEQFF.

The chain carries TRBV12-3 or TRBV12-4 and TRBJ2-7, with TRBD2 matching 8 bases. This CDR3 region has 15 residues. The junction had 10 bases not matched to a gene; V was cut back by 4 bases and J by 5 bases. The CDR3 here is CASSSRGSGAHEQYF. CDR3 coding DNA: TGTGCCAGCAGTTCCCGTGGTAGCGGGGCCCACGAGCAGTACTTC.

The chain has TRBV7-8 and TRBJ1-5, with D maybe TRBD1 (5 bases). The germline V gene has CDR1 SGHVS and CDR2 FQNEAQ. V lost 7 bases and J lost 3, with 19 bases in between. CDR3 length: 16 amino acids. The CDR3 coding sequence is TGTGCCAGCACCCCCGTTTTGCCGGGGGACAATCAGCCCCAGCATTTT. It yields the protein CASTPVLPGDNQPQHF.

The CDR3 bases are TGTGCCAGCAGCCCTACAGGGTGGTATAGCACAGATACGCAGTATTTT. Protein product: CASSPTGWYSTDTQYF. The genes are TRBV7-9 and TRBJ2-3, with D possibly TRBD1 on 6 matching bases. The CDR3 length is 16 residues. With 5 bases removed from V and 0 bases from J, the gap between germline ends came to 15 bases. Germline V gene lookup returns CDR1 SEHNR and CDR2 FQNEAQ (reference sequence).

This clonotype was recorded a few times. The chain has TRBV29-1 and TRBJ2-3; D is unclear. The length of the CDR3 is 10 residues. V lost 4 bases and J 4 bases, leaving 3 bases between the germline ends. Germline-derived CDR1 and CDR2 are SQVTM and ANQGSEA. The CDR3 bases are TGCAGCGTTGGTCCAGATACGCAGTATTTT. Translation gives CSVGPDTQYF.

V and J are TRBV4-3 and TRBJ2-2, with 8 bases identical to TRBD2. V lost 2 bases to trimming and J lost 1 base; unmatched junction nucleotides: 6. This CDR3 is 17 amino acids long. Per germline, CDR1 LGHNA and CDR2 YSLEER. The chain's CDR3 is CASSQKTLAGNTGELFF. The DNA of the CDR3 is TGCGCCAGCAGCCAAAAGACTCTAGCGGGGAACACCGGGGAGCTGTTTTTT.

The V call is TRBV30, the J call TRBJ1-1, with TRBD1 as a possible D gene (5 bases). V shed 7 bases and J shed 3 bases, with 15 bases lying between them. The CDR3 is made up of 13 amino acids. Germline loops: CDR1 GTSNPN, CDR2 SVGIG (reference sequence). The CDR3 sequence is CALDYGGDTEAFF. The DNA for the CDR3 is TGTGCCTTGGATTACGGGGGGGACACTGAAGCTTTCTTT. Full variable domain (remainder filled in from reference TRBV30 and TRBJ1-1): SQTIHQWPATLVQPVGSPLSLECTVEGTSNPNLYWYRQAAGRGLQLLFYSVGIGQISSEVPQNLSASRPQDRQFILSSKKLLLSDSGFYLCALDYGGDTEAFFGQGTRLTVV.

The J gene is TRBJ2-1, the V gene TRBV15; D not resolved. Germline loops: CDR1 LNHNV, CDR2 YYDKDF (reference sequence). The CDR3 sequence is 15 residues long. Trimming stripped 1 base from V and 3 bases from J, with 10 bases between. CDR3 region: CATSRVDLGYNEQFF. The CDR3 region has the DNA TGTGCCACCAGCAGAGTTGACCTGGGCTACAATGAGCAGTTCTTC.

This chain joins TRBV6-5 and TRBJ1-6; 11 bases line up with TRBD1. Germline V gene lookup returns CDR1 MNHEY and CDR2 SVGAGI. This CDR3 has 18 residues. V dropped 4 bases and J dropped 0; count of bases not matched to a gene: 5. In DNA, the CDR3 is TGTGCCAGCAGTTCGAGGACAGGGGGCTTCTCCTATAATTCACCCCTCCACTTT. Translating gives CASSSRTGGFSYNSPLHF.

The chain combines TRBV15 with TRBJ2-3; D possibly corresponds to TRBD1 (6 bases). This CDR3 is built from 15 residues. The V gene's germline CDR1 is LNHNV and CDR2 YYDKDF (reference sequence). V was clipped by 1 base and J by 5 bases, with 13 bases between them. DNA for the CDR3: TGTGCCACCAGCAGAGTAACACAGGGTGGAGATACGCAGTATTTT. It yields the protein CATSRVTQGGDTQYF.

The rearrangement joins TRBV11-2 to TRBJ1-6, with D unresolved. Trimming took 3 bases from V and 3 from J, leaving 9 bases between them. Germline-derived CDR1 and CDR2 are SGHAT and FQNNGV. The CDR3 contains 15 residues. For the CDR3, the DNA is TGTGCCAGCAGCTTCGGACTGCTCTATAATTCACCCCTCCACTTT. It specifies CASSFGLLYNSPLHF.

This chain uses TRBV9 with TRBJ1-3, with D unclear. From germline, CDR1 is SGDLS and CDR2 YYNGEE. The CDR3 totals 16 residues. V lost 0 bases to trimming and J lost 1 base, with 11 bases between them. CDR3 region: CASSVAGKGSGNTIYF. CDR3 DNA: TGTGCCAGCAGCGTAGCGGGAAAAGGGTCTGGAAACACCATATATTTT. Full variable domain (remainder filled in from reference TRBV9 and TRBJ1-3): DSGVTQTPKHLITATGQRVTLRCSPRSGDLSVYWYQQSLDQGLQFLIQYYNGEERAKGNILERFSAQQFPDLHSELNLSSLELGDSALYFCASSVAGKGSGNTIYFGEGSWLTVV.

The chain couples TRBV20-1 to TRBJ1-6; D remains ambiguous. The V and J ends lost 6 bases and 6 bases respectively, with 21 bases between them. This CDR3 region has 16 residues. Germline V gene data show CDR1 as DFQATT and CDR2 as SNEGSKA (reference sequence). This CDR3 is CSAPGSASFGNSPLHF. The CDR3 nucleotides read TGCAGTGCACCCGGGTCCGCTAGTTTTGGTAATTCACCCCTCCACTTT.

The gene calls are TRBV12-2 and TRBJ2-6; TRBD1 is taken as the D call from the table, unchecked against the DNA. TRBV12-2 is termed a pseudogene. The CDR3 length is 16 residues. CDR3 DNA sequence: TGTGCAAGCGCGTACAGACAGGGTGCTGGGGCCAACGTCCTGACTTTC. Residues: CASAYRQGAGANVLTF.

The CDR3 loop is CASSQGLPSYNEQFF. The CDR3 region has the DNA TGCGCCAGCAGCCAAGGTCTGCCATCCTACAATGAGCAGTTCTTC. The chain uses TRBV4-1 and TRBJ2-1, with D uncertain. The CDR3 loop spans 15 amino acids. Germline assignment: CDR1 MGHRA and CDR2 YSYEKL. Trimming took off 1 base at V and 1 base at J, with 8 bases between the two ends.

The V call is TRBV2, the J call TRBJ1-4; D gene uncertain. Germline V lookup: CDR1 SNHLY, CDR2 FYNNEI. Trimming cost V 4 bases and J 4 bases, with 10 bases left between them. The CDR3 sequence is 14 residues long. CDR3 bases: TGTGCCAGCAGTGTGGGCAGGAGTAATGAAAAACTGTTTTTT. Encoded protein: CASSVGRSNEKLFF.

The CDR3 nucleotides are TGTGCCAGCAGTGCTCGGGAGTACACCGGGGAGCTGTTTTTT. It is translated as CASSAREYTGELFF. V gene TRBV6-1 combines with J gene TRBJ2-2; possible D gene TRBD2, 6 bases. Germline V gene lookup returns CDR1 MNHNS and CDR2 SASEGT. The V end was cut by 4 bases, the J end by 3 bases, with 9 bases between. CDR3 size: 14 residues.

This clonotype was counted a single time. The rearrangement joins TRBV7-3 to TRBJ2-2; possibly TRBD1 for D (5 bases). Germline CDR1 is SGHTA and CDR2 is FQGTGA. V lost 1 base to trimming and J lost 6 bases, with 12 bases between them. The CDR3 is made up of 15 amino acids. CDR3 in DNA: TGTGCCAGCAGCTTAAGACAGCCAGGTCCCGGGGAGCTGTTTTTT. Translating it yields CASSLRQPGPGELFF.

This sequence joins TRBV3-1 and TRBJ1-1; D is uncertain. The CDR3 spans 13 residues. Trimming took 1 base from V and 3 from J, leaving 6 bases between them. Per the germline V gene, CDR1 is LGHDT and CDR2 is YNNKEL (reference sequence). The DNA for the CDR3 is TGTGCCAGCAGCCAAGGTGGTGACACTGAAGCTTTCTTT. Translated: CASSQGGDTEAFF.

The V and J genes are TRBV6-6 and TRBJ2-5, with D possibly being TRBD1 (6 bases). V was cut by 10 bases and J by 5 bases, with 23 bases left in between. The germline CDR1 and CDR2 sequences are MNHNY and SVGAGI (reference sequence). This CDR3 has 15 residues. Here the CDR3 DNA reads TGTGCCATTCGAAACAGGGTATCGATGAGGGAGACCCAGTACTTC. It yields the protein CAIRNRVSMRETQYF.